This is a list of T cell receptor beta chains from one sample in a study of blood T cell repertoires in COVID-19. TCRdb keeps only in-frame clones here, not all; method: immunoSEQ multiplex PCR. The data contain about 220,000 clones, around 84% of them singletons. The source material was peripheral blood. These receptors were collected from a human donor in a cohort sampled during active COVID-19. CDR3s include the opening cysteine and the closing phenylalanine or tryptophan. Each record gives: D gene, J gene, CDR3 length, V gene, clone size, CDR3 protein, CDR3 DNA. D genes are given only for firm matches. Part of the rows lack a size; the others show once, few, many or a class for expanded clones.

d_gene: TRBD1; j_gene: TRBJ1-1; len: 15; v_gene: TRBV11-1; abundance: .; CDR3aa: CASSAGTGTGTEAFF; CDR3nt: TGTGCCAGCAGCGCTGGGACAGGGACGGGCACTGAAGCTTTCTTT
d_gene: .; j_gene: TRBJ1-1; len: 13; v_gene: TRBV3-1/TRBV3-2; abundance: .; CDR3aa: CASSPLDGVPAFF; CDR3nt: TGTGCCAGCAGCCCCCTGGACGGGGTCCCAGCTTTCTTT
d_gene: TRBD2; j_gene: TRBJ2-7; len: 19; v_gene: TRBV10-2; abundance: once; CDR3aa: CASSEPHARGTAGSDEQYF; CDR3nt: TGCGCCAGCAGTGAGCCCCATGCCAGAGGTACAGCGGGGTCAGACGAGCAGTACTTC
d_gene: .; j_gene: TRBJ1-1; len: 12; v_gene: TRBV11-3; abundance: .; CDR3aa: CASSLTGDEAFF; CDR3nt: TGTGCCAGCAGCTTGACGGGTGACGAAGCTTTCTTT
d_gene: .; j_gene: TRBJ2-2; len: 12; v_gene: TRBV2; abundance: many; CDR3aa: CASLSGGGELFF; CDR3nt: TGTGCCAGCCTAAGCGGAGGCGGGGAGCTGTTTTTT
d_gene: .; j_gene: TRBJ2-7; len: 14; v_gene: TRBV5-1; abundance: .; CDR3aa: CASSLQEVIGEQYF; CDR3nt: TGCGCCAGCAGCTTACAGGAAGTTATAGGCGAGCAGTACTTC
d_gene: TRBD1; j_gene: TRBJ1-3; len: 19; v_gene: TRBV4-1; abundance: .; CDR3aa: CASSQELSTGAPSGNTIYF; CDR3nt: TGCGCCAGCAGCCAAGAGCTGAGTACAGGGGCTCCATCTGGAAACACCATATATTTT
d_gene: TRBD1; j_gene: TRBJ1-6; len: 18; v_gene: TRBV5-6; abundance: .; CDR3aa: CASRLGQGALQFNSPLHF; CDR3nt: TGTGCCAGCAGACTCGGACAGGGGGCTCTACAATTTAATTCACCCCTCCACTTT
d_gene: TRBD1; j_gene: TRBJ2-5; len: 15; v_gene: TRBV29-1; abundance: .; CDR3aa: CSVVKDRAFQETQYF; CDR3nt: TGCAGCGTTGTTAAGGACAGGGCCTTCCAAGAGACCCAGTACTTC
d_gene: TRBD2; j_gene: TRBJ2-7; len: 16; v_gene: TRBV2; abundance: .; CDR3aa: CASGRLAGGESYEQYF; CDR3nt: TGTGCCAGCGGCCGACTAGCGGGAGGGGAGTCCTACGAGCAGTACTTC
d_gene: .; j_gene: TRBJ2-7; len: 16; v_gene: TRBV6-5; abundance: once; CDR3aa: CASSYESGVPSYEQYF; CDR3nt: TGTGCCAGCAGTTACGAGTCGGGGGTGCCCTCCTACGAGCAGTACTTC
d_gene: TRBD1; j_gene: TRBJ2-7; len: 13; v_gene: TRBV5-1; abundance: .; CDR3aa: CASSSQGENEQYF; CDR3nt: TGCGCCAGCAGCTCCCAGGGGGAAAACGAGCAGTACTTC
d_gene: TRBD2; j_gene: TRBJ2-1; len: 14; v_gene: TRBV19; abundance: few; CDR3aa: CASSPRGGPSEQFF; CDR3nt: TGTGCCAGTAGTCCCCGGGGAGGGCCCAGTGAGCAGTTCTTC
d_gene: .; j_gene: TRBJ2-3; len: 13; v_gene: TRBV28; abundance: .; CDR3aa: CASSSTSTDTQYF; CDR3nt: TGTGCCAGCAGCTCCACTAGCACAGATACGCAGTATTTT
d_gene: TRBD2; j_gene: TRBJ2-7; len: 15; v_gene: TRBV4-2; abundance: .; CDR3aa: CASSQEGLAGYEQYF; CDR3nt: TGTGCCAGCAGCCAAGAAGGACTAGCGGGGTACGAGCAGTACTTC
d_gene: .; j_gene: TRBJ1-2; len: 11; v_gene: TRBV28; abundance: .; CDR3aa: CASSPSVGYTF; CDR3nt: TGTGCCAGCAGCCCTTCGGTGGGCTACACCTTC
d_gene: TRBD1; j_gene: TRBJ1-3; len: 15; v_gene: TRBV18; abundance: .; CDR3aa: CASSPRRGPGNTIYF; CDR3nt: TGTGCCAGCTCACCTAGAAGGGGGCCTGGAAACACCATATATTTT
d_gene: .; j_gene: TRBJ2-7; len: 14; v_gene: TRBV10-3; abundance: .; CDR3aa: CAISLSQGSYEQYF; CDR3nt: TGTGCCATCAGCCTATCCCAGGGCTCCTACGAGCAGTACTTC
d_gene: .; j_gene: TRBJ2-2; len: 15; v_gene: TRBV7-9; abundance: once; CDR3aa: CASPTPQSNTGELFF; CDR3nt: TGTGCCAGCCCTACCCCACAGTCGAACACCGGGGAGCTGTTTTTT
d_gene: .; j_gene: TRBJ1-5; len: 13; v_gene: TRBV2; abundance: .; CDR3aa: CASGLSANQPQHF; CDR3nt: TGTGCCAGCGGTTTGAGTGCGAATCAGCCCCAGCATTTT
d_gene: .; j_gene: TRBJ1-2; len: 12; v_gene: TRBV29-1; abundance: once; CDR3aa: CSVGGRDYGYTF; CDR3nt: TGCAGCGTTGGAGGCAGAGACTATGGCTACACCTTC
d_gene: .; j_gene: TRBJ2-7; len: 15; v_gene: TRBV29-1; abundance: .; CDR3aa: CSVEDPQGEVYEQYF; CDR3nt: TGCAGCGTTGAAGATCCCCAGGGGGAGGTCTACGAGCAGTACTTC
d_gene: .; j_gene: TRBJ1-2; len: 11; v_gene: TRBV29-1; abundance: once; CDR3aa: CSVGQNYGYTF; CDR3nt: TGCAGCGTTGGCCAGAACTATGGCTACACCTTC
d_gene: TRBD2; j_gene: TRBJ2-3; len: 15; v_gene: TRBV5-1; abundance: few; CDR3aa: CASSLDPGGTDTQYF; CDR3nt: TGCGCCAGCAGCTTGGATCCGGGGGGGACAGATACGCAGTATTTT
d_gene: .; j_gene: TRBJ1-5; len: 14; v_gene: TRBV3-1/TRBV3-2; abundance: .; CDR3aa: CASSQEGAGQPQHF; CDR3nt: TGTGCCAGCAGCCAAGAGGGAGCCGGTCAGCCCCAGCATTTT
d_gene: .; j_gene: TRBJ2-3; len: 14; v_gene: TRBV19; abundance: .; CDR3aa: CASRVEGAKNTQYF; CDR3nt: TGTGCCAGTAGGGTTGAAGGGGCGAAGAATACGCAGTATTTT
d_gene: .; j_gene: TRBJ2-1; len: 16; v_gene: TRBV27; abundance: .; CDR3aa: CASSFLGSVLLNEQFF; CDR3nt: TGTGCCAGCAGTTTCCTTGGGAGCGTCTTGTTGAATGAGCAGTTCTTC
d_gene: .; j_gene: TRBJ1-4; len: 15; v_gene: TRBV28; abundance: .; CDR3aa: CASRTSLGTNEKLFF; CDR3nt: TGTGCCAGCCGGACATCCCTGGGAACTAATGAAAAACTGTTTTTT
d_gene: .; j_gene: TRBJ2-5; len: 15; v_gene: TRBV6-5; abundance: .; CDR3aa: CASSYGLALAETQYF; CDR3nt: TGTGCCAGCAGTTACGGGCTAGCCCTAGCGGAGACCCAGTACTTC
d_gene: TRBD2; j_gene: TRBJ2-7; len: 16; v_gene: TRBV10-1; abundance: .; CDR3aa: CASKGPKAGRKYEQYF; CDR3nt: TGCGCCAGCAAAGGGCCGAAAGCGGGGAGGAAGTACGAGCAGTACTTC
d_gene: .; j_gene: TRBJ2-2; len: 13; v_gene: TRBV2; abundance: .; CDR3aa: CASSVNSPGELFF; CDR3nt: TGTGCCAGCAGTGTTAATAGTCCCGGGGAGCTGTTTTTT
d_gene: TRBD1; j_gene: TRBJ1-5; len: 13; v_gene: TRBV12-3/TRBV12-4; abundance: .; CDR3aa: CASRAGTGNLQHF; CDR3nt: TGTGCCAGCAGAGCCGGGACAGGGAATCTCCAGCATTTT
d_gene: .; j_gene: TRBJ2-7; len: 12; v_gene: TRBV30; abundance: once; CDR3aa: CAWGTGDYEQYF; CDR3nt: TGTGCCTGGGGGACGGGGGACTACGAGCAGTACTTC
d_gene: TRBD1; j_gene: TRBJ1-4; len: 16; v_gene: TRBV18; abundance: .; CDR3aa: CASSPSLTGEGGKLFF; CDR3nt: TGTGCCAGCTCACCCTCTCTGACAGGGGAAGGCGGAAAACTGTTTTTT
d_gene: TRBD1; j_gene: TRBJ1-2; len: 14; v_gene: TRBV19; abundance: .; CDR3aa: CASNPDRGSNGYTF; CDR3nt: TGTGCCAGTAACCCGGACAGGGGGTCTAATGGCTACACCTTC
d_gene: .; j_gene: TRBJ1-1; len: 17; v_gene: TRBV6-2/TRBV6-3; abundance: .; CDR3aa: CASSPHVGLGWNTEAFF; CDR3nt: TGTGCCAGCAGCCCCCATGTGGGCTTGGGTTGGAACACTGAAGCTTTCTTT
d_gene: .; j_gene: TRBJ2-7; len: 16; v_gene: TRBV28; abundance: .; CDR3aa: CASSLYGTTSSYEQYF; CDR3nt: TGTGCCAGCAGTTTGTATGGGACAACAAGCTCCTACGAGCAGTACTTC
d_gene: .; j_gene: TRBJ1-1; len: 14; v_gene: TRBV7-3; abundance: .; CDR3aa: CASRLTSQGTEAFF; CDR3nt: TGTGCCAGCAGATTGACAAGTCAGGGCACTGAAGCTTTCTTT
d_gene: .; j_gene: TRBJ1-6; len: 19; v_gene: TRBV5-1; abundance: few; CDR3aa: CASSLFGQGGRYSNSPLHF; CDR3nt: TGCGCCAGCAGCTTGTTTGGGCAGGGCGGACGGTACTCAAATTCACCCCTCCACTTT
d_gene: .; j_gene: TRBJ2-5; len: 11; v_gene: TRBV7-2; abundance: .; CDR3aa: CASSLQETQYF; CDR3nt: TGTGCCAGCAGCTTACAGGAGACCCAGTACTTC
d_gene: .; j_gene: TRBJ2-1; len: 15; v_gene: TRBV6-6; abundance: .; CDR3aa: CASLREGAMDNEQFF; CDR3nt: TGTGCCAGCCTAAGGGAAGGGGCTATGGATAATGAGCAGTTCTTC
d_gene: .; j_gene: TRBJ2-1; len: 13; v_gene: TRBV11-2; abundance: .; CDR3aa: CASSSDLYNEQFF; CDR3nt: TGTGCCAGCAGCTCCGACTTGTACAATGAGCAGTTCTTC
d_gene: .; j_gene: TRBJ1-1; len: 12; v_gene: TRBV7-2; abundance: .; CDR3aa: CASSFERPEAFF; CDR3nt: TGTGCCAGCAGCTTTGAGCGACCTGAAGCTTTCTTT
d_gene: .; j_gene: TRBJ1-1; len: 15; v_gene: TRBV10-3; abundance: few; CDR3aa: CAISESRGGNTEAFF; CDR3nt: TGTGCCATCAGTGAGTCTCGAGGCGGGAACACTGAAGCTTTCTTT
d_gene: TRBD1; j_gene: TRBJ1-2; len: 17; v_gene: TRBV4-2; abundance: .; CDR3aa: CASSRRTGAADSYGYTF; CDR3nt: TGTGCCAGCAGCCGCCGGACAGGGGCCGCCGACTCCTATGGCTACACCTTC
d_gene: TRBD1; j_gene: TRBJ1-1; len: 13; v_gene: TRBV5-1; abundance: .; CDR3aa: CASRRTGNTEAFF; CDR3nt: TGCGCCAGCAGACGGACAGGGAACACTGAAGCTTTCTTT